This passage covers 14 T cell receptor beta chains from one sample sequenced in a study of T cells in Graves' hyperthyroidism and ophthalmopathy. From RNA transcripts, TCR beta CDR3 regions were amplified. HTBI primers drove first-round RT-PCR of the TCR CDR3. TCRdb recomputed calls from the multiplex PCR reads with MiXCR, one row per CDR3 protein. This sample yields 90,000 to 120,000 distinct CDR3 sequences, of which around a sixth are seen a single time; about 45% belongs to the top ten. The sequencing input was blood. All receptors come from a woman aged 45-60 years with Graves' hyperthyroidism.

This clonotype came up once. V and J are TRBV6-2 or TRBV6-3 and TRBJ2-3; 7 nucleotides align to TRBD2. The CDR3 length is 15 residues. The junction had 8 bases not matched to a gene; V was cut back by 6 bases and J by 2 bases. The germline V gene encodes CDR1 MNHEY and CDR2 SVGEGT. The CDR3 DNA reads as TGTGCCAGCAGGGCGAGGGACTACAACACAGATACGCAGTATTTT. This gives the protein CASRARDYNTDTQYF.

DNA for the CDR3: TGTGCCACCAGCAGAGATCCAAAAGAGACCCAGTACTTC. This translates into CATSRDPKETQYF. The gene calls are TRBV15 and TRBJ2-5; no reliable D call. This CDR3 contains 13 residues. Germline V gene lookup returns CDR1 LNHNV and CDR2 YYDKDF (reference sequence). Trimming took off 0 bases at V and 3 bases at J, with 5 bases between the two ends.

This clonotype was seen at least ten times. The V and J genes are TRBV24-1 and TRBJ2-1, with 10 bases matching TRBD1. Germline V gene sequence: CDR1 KGHDR, CDR2 SFDVKD. The V gene end was trimmed by 4 bases and the J gene end by 7 bases; junction bases not matched to a gene: 6. The CDR3 runs 15 residues. DNA for the CDR3: TGTGCCACCAGTGAACACGGACAGGGGGTTAATGAGCAGTTCTTC. Its protein product is CATSEHGQGVNEQFF.

In this sample, this clonotype turned up many times. The CDR3: CSARSTSGRLYNEQFF. The DNA of the CDR3 is TGCAGTGCTAGATCTACTAGCGGGCGGCTTTACAATGAGCAGTTCTTC. This chain links TRBV20-1 with TRBJ2-1; 9 bases map to TRBD2. Germline lookup yields CDR1 DFQATT and CDR2 SNEGSKA (reference sequence). V dropped 2 bases and J dropped 4; count of bases not matched to a gene: 9. CDR3 length equals 16 residues.

This clonotype was observed a few times. The chain couples TRBV7-6 to TRBJ2-1, with 10 bases that match TRBD2. Trimming at V came to 5 bases and at J to 0 bases, leaving 7 bases not matched to a gene. The CDR3 extends over 17 amino acids. Germline V gene lookup returns CDR1 SGHVS and CDR2 FNYEAQ. The CDR3 DNA reads as TGTGCCAGCAGCCCTAGCGGGGGACTATACTCCTACAATGAGCAGTTCTTC. Its protein is CASSPSGGLYSYNEQFF. Full variable domain (rest looked up from reference TRBV7-6 and TRBJ2-1): GAGVSQSPRYKVTKRGQDVALRCDPISGHVSLYWYRQALGQGPEFLTYFNYEAQQDKSGLPNDRFSAERPEGSISTLTIQRTEQRDSAMYRCASSPSGGLYSYNEQFFGPGTRLTVL.

In its sample, this clonotype was seen many times. The gene calls are TRBV12-3 or TRBV12-4 and TRBJ2-1; 13 bases agree with TRBD2. CDR3 size: 15 residues. V lost 7 bases and J lost 8; bases outside the gene matches: 8. The CDR3 DNA follows: TGTGCCAGCAAGTTAGGACTAGCGGGAGTGGATGAGCAGTTCTTC. Translating gives CASKLGLAGVDEQFF.

This clonotype was seen repeatedly, ten times or more. This rearrangement joins TRBV5-1 to TRBJ2-7, with D possibly matching TRBD1 (8 bases). V was cut by 4 bases and J by 2 bases, with 16 bases left in between. The CDR3 extends over 15 amino acids. The germline gives CDR1 SGHRS, CDR2 YFSETQ. CDR3: CASSSGQGLPYEQYF. The CDR3 DNA follows: TGCGCCAGCAGCAGCGGACAGGGACTACCCTACGAGCAGTACTTC.

Points on this clonotype: A read error may explain this, as a much larger clone is one base away. CDR3 protein: CSVGYRAEQFF. CDR3 in DNA: TGCAGCGTTGGATACAGGGCCGAGCAGTTCTTC. The gene calls are TRBV29-1 and TRBJ2-1; D possibly corresponds to TRBD1 (6 bases). The CDR3 is 11 residues long. Per germline, CDR1 SQVTM and CDR2 ANQGSEA. The V end was cut by 4 bases, the J end by 10 bases, with 11 bases between.

The sample holds many counts of this clonotype. The rearrangement uses TRBV6-2 or TRBV6-3 and TRBJ2-1; 12 nucleotides agree with TRBD2. This CDR3 is built from 20 residues. Losses at the gene ends were 7 bases for V and 5 bases for J; bases not matched to a gene: 21. The germline V gene has CDR1 MNHEY and CDR2 SVGEGT. CDR3 DNA: TGTGCCAGCATCGGAGCGGGGGACGTCGGACTAGCGGGGAAGAACAATGAGCAGTTCTTC. Translated, it gives CASIGAGDVGLAGKNNEQFF.

This clonotype occurred many times. The rearrangement uses TRBV2 and TRBJ2-1; possibly TRBD2 for D (6 bases). Germline V lookup: CDR1 SNHLY, CDR2 FYNNEI. V was pared by 11 bases and J by 3 bases, with 14 bases between. The CDR3 sequence is 13 residues long. The CDR3 loop reads CAGDSAGYNEQFF. The CDR3 region has the DNA TGTGCCGGGGACTCTGCGGGCTACAATGAGCAGTTCTTC.

Only a few counts were recorded for this clonotype. This may come from a read error, since a much larger clone is one base off. This chain joins TRBV28 and TRBJ2-1; 8 bases line up with TRBD2. V lost 4 bases, J lost 5 bases, and 10 bases stayed unmatched. The CDR3 length is 16 residues. CDR1 and CDR2 (germline): MDHEN, SYDVKM. In DNA, the CDR3 is TGTGCCAGCAGTTCCCCTACAGCGGGAGTCAACAATGAGCAGTTCTTC. It specifies CASSSPTAGVNNEQFF. Filled out from reference TRBV28 and TRBJ2-1, the complete variable domain reads DVKVTQSSRYLVKRTGEKVFLECVQDMDHENMFWYRQDPGLGLRLIYFSYDVKMKEKGDIPEGYSVSREKKERFSLILESASTNQTSMYLCASSSPTAGVNNEQFFGPGTRLTVL.

This clonotype was seen many times. This chain links TRBV28 with TRBJ1-5, with 12 bases aligning to TRBD1. The length of the CDR3 is 15 residues. The V and J ends lost 5 bases and 8 bases, in that order; junction bases with no gene match: 7. CDR1 MDHEN and CDR2 SYDVKM come from the germline V gene. CDR3 nucleotides: TGTGCCAGCAGTCTTGGGACAGGGGGCCTGAAGCCCCAGCATTTT. Its protein product is CASSLGTGGLKPQHF.

This clonotype showed up many times. The chain has TRBV20-1 and TRBJ2-3, with TRBD2 identical over 9 bases. Germline V gene lookup returns CDR1 DFQATT and CDR2 SNEGSKA (reference sequence). The CDR3 is made up of 17 amino acids. The trim removed 3 bases at V and 0 bases at J, leaving 10 bases unmatched. For the CDR3, the DNA is TGCAGTGCTAGCGCCTTGGAGCGGGAGGTCAGCACAGATACGCAGTATTTT. This sequence encodes CSASALEREVSTDTQYF.

This clonotype was recorded many times. J is TRBJ2-1 and V is TRBV4-1; D tentatively fits TRBD1 or TRBD2 (6 bases each). CDR1 and CDR2 from the germline V gene are MGHRA and YSYEKL. CDR3 length equals 19 residues. V lost 0 bases and J lost 4, with 22 bases in between. The CDR3 region is CASSQEGLERQAGYNEQFF. The DNA for the CDR3 is TGCGCCAGCAGCCAAGAGGGGTTAGAAAGACAGGCGGGGTACAATGAGCAGTTCTTC.